This paragraph covers one T cell receptor beta chain sequence. Its antigen is currently unknown. TCRdb re-called the 5' RACE reads and catalogs CDR3 proteins one per entry, DNA excluded. Its listing shows approximately 380,000 distinct CDR3 sequences. This specimen belongs to a study of monozygotic twins with inflammatory bowel disease. Study findings and constraints: Among IBD patients, TCRbeta diversity (inverse Simpson) was lower than in healthy co-twins. Especially with disease activity, IBD patients had fewer clonotypes in common with others than healthy twins did.

This TCR was sampled from a human donor with ulcerative colitis or Crohn's disease, or a healthy co-twin of an affected twin (not recorded which). Material: blood.

CDR3 amino acids: CASSDPFARGSYNEQFF. The rearrangement uses TRBV9 and TRBJ2-1. Germline assignment: CDR1 SGDLS and CDR2 YYNGEE. The CDR3 sequence is 17 residues long. The whole variable domain, filled in from reference TRBV9 and TRBJ2-1, reads DSGVTQTPKHLITATGQRVTLRCSPRSGDLSVYWYQQSLDQGLQFLIQYYNGEERAKGNILERFSAQQFPDLHSELNLSSLELGDSALYFCASSDPFARGSYNEQFFGPGTRLTVL.